These T cell receptor beta chains were read from a single sample in a study of T cell responses to AZD1222 COVID-19 vaccine. The protocol was immunoSEQ multiplex PCR, while the TCRdb copy is restricted to in-frame clones and leaves out a portion. The sample lists 140,000 to 150,000 clones, roughly 92% occurring once. This specimen was peripheral blood, taken on day 0 of AZD1222 vaccination. The receptors shown here come from an adult in good health. The CDR3 runs from the conserved cysteine through the conserved F or W. The D gene is left open where the match is weak. Clone size, where shown, is once, few, many, or a class for clones that have expanded.

cdr3_length	v_call	j_call	d_call	clone_size	cdr3_aa	cdr3_nt
15	TRBV3-1/TRBV3-2	TRBJ2-2	-	once	CASSPPVGRAGELFF	TGTGCCAGCAGCCCGCCGGTAGGGCGAGCCGGGGAGCTGTTTTTT
15	TRBV7-9	TRBJ1-4	-	-	CASSLFRVSNEKLFF	TGTGCCAGCAGCTTATTCAGGGTGTCTAATGAAAAACTGTTTTTT
13	TRBV5-5	TRBJ2-7	-	-	CASSLGGTYEQYF	TGTGCCAGCAGCTTGGGGGGCACCTACGAGCAGTACTTC
15	TRBV4-1	TRBJ1-1	-	-	CASSRAWGPNTEAFF	TGCGCCAGCAGCCGTGCGTGGGGCCCGAACACTGAAGCTTTCTTT
16	TRBV7-2	TRBJ2-5	TRBD2	-	CASSQTSGRVQETQYF	TGTGCCAGCAGCCAAACTAGCGGGAGAGTCCAAGAGACCCAGTACTTC
18	TRBV2	TRBJ2-6	TRBD2	-	CASSAGGRALPGANVLTF	TGTGCCAGCAGTGCCGGCGGGAGGGCCCTCCCAGGGGCCAACGTCCTGACTTTC
13	TRBV5-1	TRBJ1-3	-	-	CASAGGAGNTIYF	TGCGCCAGCGCTGGAGGTGCTGGAAACACCATATATTTT
13	TRBV7-9	TRBJ1-2	-	-	CASSLEPRDGYTF	TGTGCCAGCAGCTTAGAACCGCGCGATGGCTACACCTTC
13	TRBV19	TRBJ1-1	TRBD1	once	CASSRTGGTEAFF	TGTGCCAGTAGTAGGACAGGGGGCACTGAAGCTTTCTTT
15	TRBV25-1	TRBJ1-6	-	-	CASRYPTEYNSPLHF	TGTGCCAGCAGATACCCGACAGAGTATAATTCACCCCTCCACTTT
11	TRBV13	TRBJ2-7	-	-	CASSPRYEQYF	TGTGCCAGCAGCCCCCGCTACGAGCAGTACTTC
11	TRBV29-1	TRBJ1-1	-	-	CSGTRGIEAFF	TGCAGCGGGACACGGGGTATCGAAGCTTTCTTT
14	TRBV18	TRBJ1-4	-	-	CASSPRDGSEKLFF	TGTGCCAGCTCACCACGGGACGGATCTGAAAAACTGTTTTTT
12	TRBV10-2	TRBJ1-1	-	once	CASSVGVTEAFF	TGCGCCAGCAGTGTTGGGGTCACTGAAGCTTTCTTT
11	TRBV12-5	TRBJ2-7	-	-	CASGLDYEQYF	TGTGCTAGTGGTCTCGACTACGAGCAGTACTTC
13	TRBV12-3/TRBV12-4	TRBJ1-6	-	-	CASSLDANSPLHF	TGTGCCAGCAGTTTAGACGCAAATTCACCCCTCCACTTT
11	TRBV12-3/TRBV12-4	TRBJ2-1	-	-	CASSLLAYQFF	TGTGCCAGCAGTTTGTTGGCTTATCAGTTCTTC
14	TRBV27	TRBJ2-1	-	-	CASSIGTLYNEQFF	TGTGCCAGCTCAATAGGTACTCTCTACAATGAGCAGTTCTTC
14	TRBV6-5	TRBJ2-7	TRBD2	-	CASSRLAGSYEQYF	TGTGCCAGCAGTAGACTAGCGGGGTCCTACGAGCAGTACTTC
16	TRBV28	TRBJ2-3	-	-	CASSLPGTRSTDTQYF	TGTGCCAGCAGTTTACCCGGGACTCGCAGCACAGATACGCAGTATTTT
13	TRBV6-5	TRBJ2-1	-	-	CASSPGIYNEQFF	TGTGCCAGCAGCCCCGGGATTTACAATGAGCAGTTCTTC
17	TRBV6-1	TRBJ2-4	-	-	CASSEYEQGRAKNIQYF	TGTGCCAGCAGTGAATACGAGCAGGGACGAGCCAAAAACATTCAGTACTTC
16	TRBV28	TRBJ2-2	-	-	CASSFKLNANTGELFF	TGTGCCAGCAGTTTTAAGTTGAACGCGAACACCGGGGAGCTGTTTTTT
12	TRBV18	TRBJ1-1	-	-	CASSSTGDEAFF	TGTGCCAGCTCATCTACCGGTGATGAAGCTTTCTTT
16	TRBV7-8	TRBJ2-5	-	-	CASSFTGAGLGETQYF	TGTGCCAGCAGCTTCACGGGCGCGGGATTGGGGGAGACCCAGTACTTC
14	TRBV2	TRBJ1-6	-	-	CASKGSSYNSPLHF	TGTGCCAGCAAGGGCAGCTCCTATAATTCACCCCTCCACTTT
15	TRBV28	TRBJ1-4	TRBD1	-	CASSLLDRENEKLFF	TGTGCCAGCAGTTTACTTGACAGGGAGAATGAAAAACTGTTTTTT
13	TRBV27	TRBJ2-7	-	few	CASSLFIRGEQYF	TGTGCCAGCAGTTTATTTATCCGCGGCGAGCAGTACTTC
14	TRBV30	TRBJ1-4	TRBD1	-	CAWRGTATNEKLFF	TGTGCCTGGAGGGGGACAGCAACTAATGAAAAACTGTTTTTT
15	TRBV4-1	TRBJ1-2	-	-	CASSQVILRGHGYTF	TGCGCCAGCAGCCAAGTTATACTTAGGGGTCATGGCTACACCTTC
11	TRBV20-1	TRBJ2-5	-	-	CSARPSETQYF	TGCAGTGCTAGACCTTCGGAGACCCAGTACTTC
16	TRBV11-2	TRBJ2-3	TRBD2	-	CASSPRTSGHTDTQYF	TGTGCCAGCAGCCCCCGGACTAGCGGGCACACAGATACGCAGTATTTT
13	TRBV10-3	TRBJ1-6	-	-	CAISRQGGSPLHF	TGTGCCATCAGTAGGCAGGGTGGTTCACCCCTCCACTTT
12	TRBV27	TRBJ1-1	-	-	CASSPDRRVAFF	TGTGCCAGCAGTCCGGACAGACGTGTGGCTTTCTTT
18	TRBV5-1	TRBJ1-6	TRBD1	-	CASSPRTGQSSYNSPLHF	TGCGCCAGCAGCCCTCGGACGGGACAGAGCTCCTATAATTCACCCCTCCACTTT
14	TRBV10-3	TRBJ1-2	TRBD1	-	CAISESVQGAGYTF	TGTGCCATCAGTGAGTCGGTACAGGGGGCTGGCTACACCTTC
15	TRBV19	TRBJ2-7	-	-	CASSPGWGTAYEQYF	TGTGCCAGTAGTCCCGGGTGGGGCACGGCATACGAGCAGTACTTC
19	TRBV11-2	TRBJ2-7	-	-	CASSLAPAQGPGSSYEQYF	TGTGCCAGCAGCTTAGCCCCGGCGCAGGGCCCTGGGAGCTCCTACGAGCAGTACTTC
14	TRBV3-1/TRBV3-2	TRBJ1-3	-	-	CASSTWAVPYTIYF	TGTGCCAGCAGCACCTGGGCAGTACCATACACCATATATTTT
14	TRBV19	TRBJ1-5	-	-	CASTRVVSNQPQHF	TGTGCCTCAACACGGGTTGTGAGCAATCAGCCCCAGCATTTT
16	TRBV6-2/TRBV6-3	TRBJ1-3	-	once	CASSSEGGMAGNTIYF	TGTGCCAGCAGCTCGGAGGGGGGAATGGCTGGAAACACCATATATTTT